These T cell receptor beta chains were read from a single sample in a study of blood T cell repertoires in COVID-19. The table came from immunoSEQ multiplex PCR; TCRdb's copy has only in-frame clones and leaves some out. Among tens of thousands of clones listed, 77% were seen once. Sequences were obtained from peripheral blood. The receptors originated from a woman in her 70s with acute or convalescent COVID-19. CDR3s include the opening cysteine and the closing phenylalanine or tryptophan. D genes are given only for firm matches. The listing skips clone size in some rows; elsewhere it reads once, few, many or a size class.

abundance	d_gene	v_gene	j_gene	CDR3nt	CDR3aa
few	NA	TRBV5-6	TRBJ1-2	TGTGCCAGCAGTCCCGGGGGCTATGGCTACACCTTC	CASSPGGYGYTF
NA	NA	TRBV7-7	TRBJ2-1	TGTGCTAGCAGCTTCGGAACCGGGTCTGCCTACAATGAGCAGTTCTTC	CASSFGTGSAYNEQFF
few	NA	TRBV5-1	TRBJ1-1	TGCGCCAGCAGCAGGCGGACAGAACTTGAAGCTTTCTTT	CASSRRTELEAFF
NA	NA	TRBV28	TRBJ1-2	TGTGCCAGCAGACCGACAGCTAACTATGGCTACACCTTC	CASRPTANYGYTF
NA	TRBD1	TRBV6-4	TRBJ2-3	TGTGCCAGCAGTGACTCGACAGGGCCAGATACGCAGTATTTT	CASSDSTGPDTQYF
NA	TRBD1	TRBV7-8	TRBJ2-7	TGTGCCAGCAGCTTAACCGGGACAGGGCTGGGGGAGCAGTACTTC	CASSLTGTGLGEQYF
few	TRBD2	TRBV27	TRBJ2-2	TGTGCCAGCAGCGATGATCCGGGACTACCGCTCGGGGAGCTGTTTTTT	CASSDDPGLPLGELFF
NA	TRBD1	TRBV4-2	TRBJ1-5	TGTGCCAGCAGCCAAGATCGCACGGGACAGGGTTTCCAGCCCCAGCATTTT	CASSQDRTGQGFQPQHF
NA	TRBD1	TRBV6-5	TRBJ1-1	TGTGCCAGCACTCCGGGACAGTTGAACACTGAAGCTTTCTTT	CASTPGQLNTEAFF
NA	NA	TRBV2	TRBJ2-7	TGTGCCAGCAGTGACCGGCCAGGGGCCTTC	CASSDRPGAF
NA	TRBD2	TRBV3-1/TRBV3-2	TRBJ2-3	TGTGCCAGCAGCCAAGTGGGGACCAGCGGGGGGCGAGATACGCAGTATTTT	CASSQVGTSGGRDTQYF
NA	NA	TRBV11-2	TRBJ1-5	TGTGCCAGCAGCTTTCAACCGACAGAAAATCAGCCCCAGCATTTT	CASSFQPTENQPQHF
NA	NA	TRBV4-3	TRBJ1-2	TGCGCCAGCAGCCAAGATCCTGTCCCTAACTATGGCTACACCTTC	CASSQDPVPNYGYTF
NA	TRBD2	TRBV5-4	TRBJ2-1	TGTGCCAGCAGCTTGCCGGCTAGCGGGTCCCTCCATGAGCAGTTCTTC	CASSLPASGSLHEQFF
few	TRBD2	TRBV11-2	TRBJ2-7	TGTGCCAGCAGCTTTAGCGGGAGGCTCGAGGTAGGGGAGCAGTACTTC	CASSFSGRLEVGEQYF